This T cell receptor (beta chain) was sequenced in a study of blood T cell repertoires in COVID-19 (dated by TCRdb to 2018 to 2020). Context from the whole study: Collaborator samples came from the United States, Italy and Spain and covered acute and convalescent phases of COVID-19. The material from the prospective study consisted of cDNA or gDNA derived from T cells, B-cell-depleted T cells, or PBMCs. The dataset comprised deeply sampled blood TCRbeta repertoires from subjects exposed to, actively infected with, or recovered from COVID-19. The repertoires were released in a freely available public database intended as a resource for research on the immune response to SARS-CoV-2. The samples were drawn from two sources: the first 160 participants of the ongoing ImmuneRACE study, and 1,000 to 1,500 subjects contributed by 6 global collaborators. A de-identified subject ID, COVID-19 status, age in years and sex were almost always included in the sample metadata. HLA class I and class II types, where available, came from metadata supplied by the sample provider rather than from assay-based typing. Overall study results and their limits: Clinical and demographic metadata were provided uncurated, with the amount varying by source and participant.

The immunoSEQ Assay, a bias-controlled multiplex PCR, was used to amplify TCRbeta CDR3 regions from genomic DNA. As for the original processing: Nucleated cell counts per sample were estimated from amplification of reference gene primers within the assay. To quantify the absolute abundance of each unique TCRbeta CDR3 rearrangement, sequence reads were collapsed and filtered. For each sample, productive Simpson clonality was calculated as the square root of Simpson's diversity index over productive rearrangements. The immuneACCESS repertoire file appears here via TCRdb, limited to in-frame rearrangements. These files lack a portion of the clones; in checked studies, under half of the deficit traces to unresolved V genes, and the cause of the others is not known. Clone size and V and J calls were adopted from that table, with D and trimming inferred from the DNA. Present in this sample are about 260,000 clones, over 70% of which were seen just once. The leading ten clones occupy approximately 3.4% of the sample.

Enrolling through a virtual design, the prospective study's participants ranged in age from roughly 18 to 90 years and lived across roughly 23 United States geographic areas. To assign participants to cohorts, the prospective study relied on clinical history that participants themselves reported in a screening survey and a study questionnaire. Exposed participants were defined as having been in contact with someone with a PCR-confirmed or clinician-diagnosed COVID-19 case within 2 weeks of study entry. Mobile phlebotomists in the prospective study collected whole blood, serum and a nasopharyngeal or oropharyngeal swab from every participant. Additional blood draws and questionnaires over an approximately 2-month period could optionally be provided by prospective study participants. Blood samples from the prospective study were shipped frozen or at room temperature prior to DNA extraction. Spanning cysteine to phenylalanine, the CDR3 consists of 14 amino acids. Just the 42-base CDR3 DNA is kept, in frame starting at base 1. Trimming removed 0 bases from V and 9 bases from J; the gene matches leave 8 bases unexplained. Looking up the germline V gene yields CDR1 SGDLS and CDR2 YYNGEE.

About this clone: Its target antigen remains unknown. Per-nucleotide qualities are absent, and no much larger clonotype sits a single base away.

Sequencing used PBMCs or T cells enriched from blood (not recorded which). The chain joins TRBV9 to TRBJ2-5; 7 junctional bases match TRBD1. This sequence was found in a woman between 35 and 50 years old who had been exposed to COVID-19. The CDR3 sequence is CASSVDQGQGAQYF. The DNA sequence reads TGTGCCAGCAGCGTAGATCAGGGTCAGGGGGCCCAGTACTTC.